This T cell receptor (beta chain) was found in a study of post-analysis software for immune sequencing data. The CDR3 runs 17 residues. Germline V gene lookup returns CDR1 SGHAT and CDR2 FQNNGV. Deletions cut 5 bases from V and 5 bases from J, with 23 bases between. Included in the TCR beta cDNA libraries were unique molecular identifiers. Roughly 450,000 cDNA molecules came from around 1 to 10 million T cells. TCRdb recomputed calls from the PCR reads with MiXCR, one row per CDR3 protein. The repertoire includes around 400,000 distinct CDR3 sequences, around 33% of them detected once, and roughly an eighth sits in the top ten. Broader study findings: Compared with controls, patients had more of about 5 TRBV segments, including TRBV5-6, TRBV5-1 and TRBV20-1. Multiple sclerosis patients showed significantly lower normalized Chao1 diversity than controls did.

Details on this clonotype: Its target is not known.

The sample taken for sequencing was blood. The receptor was isolated from a girl between 10 and 17 years old with multiple sclerosis. The rearrangement joins TRBV11-2 to TRBJ2-3; TRBD1 might be the D (6 bases). CDR3 sequence: CASSSAPQGFGEDTQYF. Written as DNA, the CDR3 is TGTGCCAGCAGCAGCGCACCACAGGGTTTTGGGGAAGATACGCAGTATTTT.